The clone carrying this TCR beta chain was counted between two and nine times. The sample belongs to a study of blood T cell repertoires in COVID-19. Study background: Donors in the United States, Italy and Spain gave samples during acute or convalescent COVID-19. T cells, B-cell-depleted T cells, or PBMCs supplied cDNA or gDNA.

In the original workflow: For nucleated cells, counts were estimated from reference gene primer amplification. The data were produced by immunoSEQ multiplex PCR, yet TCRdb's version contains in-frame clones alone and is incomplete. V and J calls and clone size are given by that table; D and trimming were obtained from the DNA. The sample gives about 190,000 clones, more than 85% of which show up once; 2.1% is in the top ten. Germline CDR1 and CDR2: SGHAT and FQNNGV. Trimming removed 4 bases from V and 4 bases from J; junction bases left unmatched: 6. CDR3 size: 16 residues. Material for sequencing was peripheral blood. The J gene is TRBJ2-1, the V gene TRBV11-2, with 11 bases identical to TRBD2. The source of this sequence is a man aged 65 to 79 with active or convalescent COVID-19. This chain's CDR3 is CASSSVSGRVYNEQFF. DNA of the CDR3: TGTGCCAGCAGCTCCGTTAGCGGGAGGGTTTACAATGAGCAGTTCTTC.